What follows are 17 T cell receptor beta chains derived from one specimen sequenced in a study of Ad26.COV2.S vaccination and SARS-CoV-2 variants. The protocol was immunoSEQ multiplex PCR, while the TCRdb copy is restricted to in-frame clones and leaves out a portion. This table has about 260,000 clones, approximately 88% appearing once. The sample's treatment: around 19 received Ad26.COV2.S at low or high dose, single or two shots; several received placebo; per-sample allocation not given. Sampling took place 63 days after the first vaccine or placebo injection. Specimen: peripheral blood, collected in a trial of Ad26.COV2.S vaccine versus placebo. All receptors come from a person aged 18-65 years who received the Ad26.COV2.S COVID-19 vaccine or a placebo.

The chain has TRBV19 and TRBJ2-2; the D is unclear. The CDR3 has 15 residues. Trimming pared 7 bases from V and 5 bases from J, leaving 17 bases between. From germline, CDR1 is LNHDA and CDR2 SQIVND (reference sequence). The DNA of the CDR3 is TGTGCCAGTATAGTAGTGCCAGGTTATACCGGGGAGCTGTTTTTT. This translates into CASIVVPGYTGELFF.

The chain employs TRBV2 and TRBJ1-4; 7 bases match TRBD1. The CDR3 totals 16 residues. The V and J ends lost 4 bases and 8 bases, in that order; junction bases with no gene match: 13. Germline V CDR1 and CDR2: SNHLY, FYNNEI. CDR3 sequence: CASSGGVGQVGEKLFF. The CDR3 DNA reads TGTGCCAGCAGTGGAGGGGTCGGACAGGTGGGAGAAAAACTGTTTTTT.

V gene TRBV27 combines with J gene TRBJ1-1; no reliable D call. The CDR3 consists of 13 residues. V was shortened by 6 bases and J by 5 bases, with 13 bases between the two germline ends. In germline, CDR1 is MNHEY, CDR2 SMNVEV (reference sequence). The CDR3 DNA reads as TGTGCCAGCAGATCCTCCGGCACGACTGAAGCTTTCTTT. Protein sequence: CASRSSGTTEAFF.

The chain joins TRBV5-1 to TRBJ1-2; no reliable D call. CDR3 length: 15 amino acids. Germline CDR1 SGHRS, CDR2 YFSETQ. V was shortened by 5 bases and J by 8 bases, with 22 bases between the two germline ends. CDR3 in amino acids: CASRRPYIGPGGYTF. In DNA form, the CDR3 reads TGCGCCAGCAGACGCCCCTACATCGGACCTGGAGGCTACACCTTC.

The rearrangement links TRBV6-6 to TRBJ1-2, with D uncertain. Trimming left V 6 bases short and J 6 bases short, with 11 bases between. Looked up from germline, CDR1 is MNHNY and CDR2 is SVGAGI (reference sequence). The CDR3 runs to 12 residues. CDR3 residues: CASSPPGNGYTF. CDR3 coding DNA: TGTGCCAGCAGCCCACCCGGGAATGGCTACACCTTC.

V and J are TRBV10-3 and TRBJ1-2; 7 bases align to TRBD1. CDR1 and CDR2 from the germline V gene are ENHRY and SYGVKD. V lost 6 bases and J lost 0; bases outside the gene matches: 7. This CDR3 comprises 15 residues. The CDR3 DNA reads TGTGCCATCAGCAACGGACAGGCCGCTAACTATGGCTACACCTTC. Translation: CAISNGQAANYGYTF.

This clone was seen a handful of times. The chain uses TRBV5-5 and TRBJ2-1, with TRBD2 identical over 11 bases. The V segment lost 0 bases and the J segment 6 bases; nucleotides outside the gene matches: 5. The CDR3 runs to 16 residues. The germline V gene has CDR1 SGHKS and CDR2 YYEKEE (reference sequence). The CDR3 bases are TGTGCCAGCAGCTTGGCCCCTAGCGGGAGGTTCAATGAGCAGTTCTTC. This translates into CASSLAPSGRFNEQFF.

The chain employs TRBV7-9 and TRBJ2-1; TRBD2 matches at 8 bases. V was pared by 4 bases and J by 0 bases, with 8 bases of the junction left unmatched. CDR3 length: 17 residues. Germline V gene data show CDR1 as SEHNR and CDR2 as FQNEAQ (reference sequence). CDR3 loop: CASSSRLAPSSYNEQFF. The CDR3 nucleotides read TGTGCCAGCAGCTCGCGACTAGCGCCAAGCTCCTACAATGAGCAGTTCTTC.

V and J are TRBV6-2 or TRBV6-3 and TRBJ1-5, with TRBD1 matching over 10 bases. Per germline, CDR1 MNHEY and CDR2 SVGEGT. The V and J ends lost 5 bases and 4 bases, in that order; junction bases with no gene match: 11. The CDR3 spans 17 residues. The CDR3 is CASSRLLGQGENQPQHF. The CDR3 region has the DNA TGTGCCAGCAGTCGCCTCCTTGGACAGGGGGAAAATCAGCCCCAGCATTTT.

This sequence joins TRBV11-2 and TRBJ1-6; a weak D match, TRBD1 (6 bases). The CDR3 loop spans 15 amino acids. V was clipped by 6 bases and J by 14 bases, with 23 bases between them. Germline V gives CDR1 SGHAT, CDR2 FQNNGV. CDR3 sequence reads: CASSSLNNQGGALHF. CDR3 bases: TGTGCCAGCAGTAGCTTGAACAACCAAGGGGGAGCCCTCCACTTT.

The V gene is TRBV7-9, the J gene TRBJ2-7; D remains ambiguous. From germline, CDR1 is SEHNR and CDR2 FQNEAQ (reference sequence). The CDR3 runs to 13 residues. The ends were cut back, 1 base at V and 5 bases at J, with 9 bases in the middle. CDR3 DNA: TGTGCCAGCAGCTTAGTCCCCCCCCACGAGCAGTACGTC. Translation gives CASSLVPPHEQYV.

The V call is TRBV4-2, the J call TRBJ1-2; D unclear. CDR1 is LGHNA and CDR2 is YNFKEQ in the germline V gene. The V gene lost 0 bases and the J gene lost 6 bases, with 11 bases spanning the gap. There are 14 residues in the CDR3. Here the CDR3 DNA reads TGTGCCAGCAGCCAAGAACAGCCGAGAGATGGCTACACCTTC. Translating gives CASSQEQPRDGYTF.

The genes are TRBV15 and TRBJ2-1; TRBD1 is a possible D gene (6 bases). Germline loops: CDR1 LNHNV, CDR2 YYDKDF (reference sequence). CDR3 length: 15 residues. V lost 5 bases, J lost 0 bases, and 11 bases lay in between. The CDR3 loop is CATSVADSSYNEQFF. The DNA of the CDR3 is TGTGCCACCAGCGTTGCGGACAGCTCCTACAATGAGCAGTTCTTC.

The rearrangement links TRBV5-4 to TRBJ2-5; possible D gene TRBD1, 5 bases. Between the trimmed V and J ends, which lost 3 bases and 9 bases, there was a span of 18 bases. Germline CDR1 and CDR2: SGHNT and YYREEE (reference sequence). CDR3 length: 14 residues. CDR3 protein: CASSSNWGQGAQYF. The CDR3 DNA is TGTGCCAGCAGCTCCAACTGGGGCCAAGGGGCCCAGTACTTC.

The chain uses TRBV7-2 and TRBJ2-5; D is perhaps TRBD1 (6 bases). The germline gives CDR1 SGHTA, CDR2 FQGNSA. Between the trimmed V and J ends, which lost 1 base and 1 base, there was a span of 10 bases. CDR3 length: 15 residues. The CDR3 DNA is TGTGCCAGCAGCTTAGGCAGGGGACCCCAAGAGACCCAGTACTTC. The encoded protein is CASSLGRGPQETQYF. Looking up the rest from reference TRBV7-2 and TRBJ2-5 gives the full variable domain: GAGVSQSPSNKVTEKGKDVELRCDPISGHTALYWYRQSLGQGLEFLIYFQGNSAPDKSGLPSDRFSAERTGGSVSTLTIQRTQQEDSAVYLCASSLGRGPQETQYFGPGTRLLVL.

In its sample, this clone was seen once. This chain uses TRBV7-9 with TRBJ2-3; 9 nucleotides agree with TRBD1. Germline CDR1 is SEHNR and CDR2 is FQNEAQ (reference sequence). After removal of 5 bases from V and 2 bases from J, the junction contained 8 bases not matched to a gene. This CDR3 has 16 residues. Here the CDR3 reads CASSLGTGRHTDTQYF. The DNA of the CDR3 is TGTGCCAGCAGCCTGGGGACAGGGAGGCACACAGATACGCAGTATTTT.

The V and J genes are TRBV20-1 and TRBJ2-5; possibly TRBD1 or TRBD2 for D (5 bases each). The germline V gene encodes CDR1 DFQATT and CDR2 SNEGSKA (reference sequence). The CDR3 contains 16 residues. Deletions cut 3 bases from V and 2 bases from J, with 19 bases between. The CDR3 reads CSASFSGMGVQETQYF. CDR3 bases: TGCAGTGCTAGTTTCTCGGGGATGGGGGTGCAAGAGACCCAGTACTTC.